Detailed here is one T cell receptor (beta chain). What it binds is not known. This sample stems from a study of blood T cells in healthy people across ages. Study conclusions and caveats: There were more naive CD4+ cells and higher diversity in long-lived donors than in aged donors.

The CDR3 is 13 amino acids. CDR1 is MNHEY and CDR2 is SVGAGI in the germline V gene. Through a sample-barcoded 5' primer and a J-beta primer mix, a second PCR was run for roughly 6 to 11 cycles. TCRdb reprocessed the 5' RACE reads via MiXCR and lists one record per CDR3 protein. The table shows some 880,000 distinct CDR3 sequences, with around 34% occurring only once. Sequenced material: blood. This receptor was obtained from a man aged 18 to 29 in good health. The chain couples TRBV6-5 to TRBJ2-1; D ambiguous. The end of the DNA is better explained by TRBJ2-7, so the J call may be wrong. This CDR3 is CASSRSDNNEQYF. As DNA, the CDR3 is TGTGCCAGCAGCCGAAGCGATAACAATGAGCAGTACTTC.